A selection of T cell receptor beta chains follows, all from one sample in a study of blood T cell repertoires in COVID-19. Profiling relied on immunoSEQ multiplex PCR, and the TCRdb table lists in-frame clones only, not all of them. The sample contains around 60,000 clones, over 75% of which appear only once. The sequencing sample was made of peripheral blood. The source of these receptors is a man aged 50 or older with active COVID-19. The CDR3 runs from the conserved cysteine through the conserved F or W. D genes are given only for firm matches. Rows may omit the clone size; those that give it use once, few, many or a size class.

clone size	D gene	V gene	CDR3 length	J gene	CDR3 DNA	CDR3 protein
.	TRBD2	TRBV11-3	17	TRBJ2-1	TGTGCCAGCAGCTTAGATCTCCGTCGGGGGGGCCAAAATGAGCAGTTCTTC	CASSLDLRRGGQNEQFF
.	TRBD1	TRBV7-9	17	TRBJ1-1	TGTGCCAGCAGCTTAGCCCAGGGGGCCGGCATGAACACTGAAGCTTTCTTT	CASSLAQGAGMNTEAFF
.	.	TRBV29-1	13	TRBJ2-4	TGCAGCGTTGTCCGGACAGCTGGAAACATTCAGTACTTC	CSVVRTAGNIQYF
.	.	TRBV2	13	TRBJ1-1	TGTGCCCTCAGCGGGGGGTGGGGCACTGAAGCTTTCTTT	CALSGGWGTEAFF
once	.	TRBV4-2	13	TRBJ1-3	TGTGCCAGCAGCCGGCCCGACTTGAGCGCCATATATTTT	CASSRPDLSAIYF
few	.	TRBV5-6	14	TRBJ1-6	TGTGCCAGCAGCTTGGGCAGGGGTGATTCACCCCTCCACTTT	CASSLGRGDSPLHF
.	.	TRBV7-8	16	TRBJ2-7	TGTGCCAGCAGCTTAGCGGGGCGTGGAATCTCCTACGAGCAGTACTTC	CASSLAGRGISYEQYF
.	.	TRBV19	17	TRBJ1-3	TGTGCCAGTAGTATAGGGAGGGCGGCTTACTCTGGAAACACCATATATTTT	CASSIGRAAYSGNTIYF
.	.	TRBV6-5	13	TRBJ2-7	TGTGCCAGCAGTTTGGGTCCCAAGGGGGAGCAGTACTTC	CASSLGPKGEQYF
.	.	TRBV29-1	13	TRBJ2-3	TGCAGCGGGGGGAGCCGGGGTTCAGATACGCAGTATTTT	CSGGSRGSDTQYF
.	.	TRBV6-5	12	TRBJ1-3	TGTGCCAGCAGATCTTCTGGAAACACCATATATTTT	CASRSSGNTIYF
.	TRBD2	TRBV19	14	TRBJ2-1	TGTGCCAGTACCGGGGGAGGGATTGGCGATGAGCAGTTCTTC	CASTGGGIGDEQFF
.	.	TRBV9	12	TRBJ1-2	TGTGCCAGCAGCGTAAACGGTGGTGGCTACACCTTC	CASSVNGGGYTF
.	TRBD2	TRBV11-1	13	TRBJ2-1	TGTGCCAGCAGCTTAGGTCAGCGGGGCCACACCTTCTTC	CASSLGQRGHTFF
.	.	TRBV4-3	18	TRBJ2-2	TGCGCCAGCAGCCAAGGAAATGGCCGCTCCATGGACACCGGGGAGCTGTTTTTT	CASSQGNGRSMDTGELFF
.	.	TRBV6-4	13	TRBJ1-1	TGTGCCAGCAGTGGGACTGAGGACACTGAAGCTTTCTTT	CASSGTEDTEAFF
once	.	TRBV29-1	13	TRBJ1-2	TGCAGCGTTGTCACTCCCACAGAGCATGGCTACACCTTC	CSVVTPTEHGYTF